This TCR beta chain was identified in a study of cytomegalovirus exposure and HLA in healthy donors. Findings of the study overall: Reports indicate that TCR beta sequences accurately predicted the HLA-A and HLA-B alleles of most subjects. The listing of roughly 160 TCR beta chains classed them as cytomegalovirus-associated.

Vbeta (60) and Jbeta (13) primers were used in the PCR. Assay used: immunoSEQ multiplex PCR; TCRdb lists only in-frame clones, some missing. The sample lists 120,000 to 150,000 clones, approximately 71% occurring once. As regards this clone: Its antigen is still unknown.

Unmatched junction bases numbered 6, after V lost 3 bases and J lost 7 bases. CDR1 and CDR2 (germline): MDHEN, SYDVKM. This CDR3 comprises 13 residues. V gene TRBV28 combines with J gene TRBJ2-7; 7 bases line up with TRBD1. This receptor was identified in a man aged 40-50 years in good health and CMV-seronegative. The sequencing input was PBMCs. For the CDR3, the DNA is TGTGCCAGCAGTTTCTCACAGGGGTATGAGCAGTACTTC. This translates into CASSFSQGYEQYF. Full variable domain (outside the CDR3, taken from reference TRBV28 and TRBJ2-7): DVKVTQSSRYLVKRTGEKVFLECVQDMDHENMFWYRQDPGLGLRLIYFSYDVKMKEKGDIPEGYSVSREKKERFSLILESASTNQTSMYLCASSFSQGYEQYFGPGTRLTVT.